A single sample is the source of the 32 T cell receptor beta chains below, sequenced in a study of patients and donors after allogeneic stem cell transplantation. TCRdb independently ran MiXCR on the RT-PCR reads; one entry per CDR3 protein. Of some 230,000 distinct CDR3 sequences detected, around 14% appear once; the ten largest clones hold around a tenth. The specimen sequenced was blood, either unsorted or a sorted T cell fraction (not recorded which). These receptor sequences come from a human donor who was either an allogeneic HSCT recipient or a stem cell or donor lymphocyte infusion donor (not recorded which). It is not recorded whose cells these are; they may come from a transplant donor.

There are a few counts of this clonotype. For the CDR3, the DNA is TGTGCCAGCCACCGACAGGCTGAAGCTTTCTTT. Translating gives CASHRQAEAFF. The genes are TRBV19 and TRBJ1-1, with D perhaps TRBD1 (6 bases). V was cut by 9 bases and J by 6 bases, with 11 bases left in between. The CDR3 extends over 11 amino acids. Germline V CDR1 and CDR2: LNHDA, SQIVND (reference sequence).

The V gene is TRBV5-4, the J gene TRBJ2-5; maybe TRBD2 (6 bases). V lost 3 bases and J 4 bases, leaving 16 bases between the germline ends. This CDR3 contains 15 residues. Looked up from germline, CDR1 is SGHNT and CDR2 is YYREEE (reference sequence). The CDR3 is CASSSGLQRVETQYF. CDR3 nucleotides: TGTGCCAGCAGCTCGGGACTCCAACGGGTAGAGACCCAGTACTTC.

The table lists this clonotype with many counts. The chain's CDR3 is CASSPRTGSYNEQFF. In nucleotides, the CDR3 is TGTGCCAGCAGCCCGCGGACAGGGTCCTACAATGAGCAGTTCTTC. This rearrangement joins TRBV14 to TRBJ2-1, with TRBD1 matching 8 bases. The CDR3 length is 15 residues. Trimming at V came to 4 bases and at J to 1 base, leaving 3 bases not matched to a gene. Germline assignment: CDR1 SGHDN and CDR2 FVKESK.

The chain carries TRBV29-1 and TRBJ1-3; weak D call: TRBD1 (5 bases). Germline loops: CDR1 SQVTM, CDR2 ANQGSEA. This CDR3 contains 14 residues. V shed 6 bases and J shed 2 bases, with 14 bases lying between them. CDR3 nucleotides: TGCAGCGTCGGGTGGCCCAGGGCTGGAAACACCATATATTTT. This codes for CSVGWPRAGNTIYF.

The chain couples TRBV19 to TRBJ2-1; 8 bases are shared with TRBD1. Germline trimming cut 11 bases from V and 5 bases from J; bases unmatched to any gene: 11. The CDR3 consists of 14 residues. Looked up from germline, CDR1 is LNHDA and CDR2 is SQIVND (reference sequence). CDR3 protein: CAGDYRTGHNEQFF. Here the CDR3 DNA reads TGTGCCGGAGACTATCGGACAGGGCACAATGAGCAGTTCTTC.

This clonotype was seen only a few times. This chain links TRBV7-9 with TRBJ2-3; the D is unclear. Trimming removed 4 bases from V and 2 bases from J, with 7 bases in between. Per germline, CDR1 SEHNR and CDR2 FQNEAQ (reference sequence). The length of the CDR3 is 13 residues. The CDR3 here is CASSYSSTDTQYF. DNA of the CDR3: TGTGCCAGCAGCTATTCCTCCACAGATACGCAGTATTTT.

This clonotype was counted only a few times. The chain carries TRBV7-3 and TRBJ2-3, with D tentatively TRBD1 (5 bases). V was cut by 6 bases and J by 4 bases, with 11 bases left in between. The germline CDR1 and CDR2 sequences are SGHTA and FQGTGA. The CDR3 is 13 residues long. The CDR3, as DNA: TGTGCCAGCAGTGTGGCAGGGCCAGATACGCAGTATTTT. It yields the protein CASSVAGPDTQYF.

The V and J genes are TRBV20-1 and TRBJ1-2; tentative D call: TRBD1 (5 bases). CDR3 length: 13 amino acids. The V end was cut by 5 bases, the J end by 7 bases, with 17 bases between. Germline CDR1 is DFQATT and CDR2 is SNEGSKA (reference sequence). CDR3 sequence reads: CSAGDPGLGGYTF. The CDR3 region has the DNA TGCAGTGCTGGGGACCCGGGACTGGGTGGCTACACCTTC.

This clonotype was recorded only once. This chain connects TRBV20-1 to TRBJ2-1; 7 bases map to TRBD2. Germline V gives CDR1 DFQATT, CDR2 SNEGSKA (reference sequence). The CDR3 spans 14 residues. With 3 bases clipped from V and 9 bases from J, the junction kept 11 bases outside the gene matches. The CDR3 sequence: CSASAGVASSEQFF. DNA of the CDR3: TGCAGTGCTAGTGCGGGGGTAGCGTCCAGTGAGCAGTTCTTC.

This clonotype was counted a few times. The CDR3 bases are TGCAGCGCCGACAGGGGTGTGAATGGCTACACCTTC. Translating gives CSADRGVNGYTF. The chain carries TRBV29-1 and TRBJ1-2; 8 bases map to TRBD1. With V trimmed by 7 bases and J by 6 bases, 7 bases remained unmatched. Germline CDR1 reads SQVTM; CDR2 reads ANQGSEA. This CDR3 spans 12 amino acids. Using reference TRBV29-1 and TRBJ1-2 for the parts outside the CDR3, the full variable domain is SAVISQKPSRDICQRGTSLTIQCQVDSQVTMMFWYRQQPGQSLTLIATANQGSEATYESGFVIDKFPISRPNLTFSTLTVSNMSPEDSSIYLCSADRGVNGYTFGSGTRLTVV.

This clonotype has a count of ten or more. The V and J genes are TRBV20-1 and TRBJ1-2, with D unresolved. Trimming took off 4 bases at V and 6 bases at J, with 12 bases between the two ends. Germline CDR1 reads DFQATT; CDR2 reads SNEGSKA (reference sequence). The CDR3 is 12 residues long. The CDR3 nucleotides read TGCAGTGCTAAGCCTACTCGCGATGGCTACACCTTC. Its protein product is CSAKPTRDGYTF.

This clonotype was observed many times. The CDR3 sequence: CASSPSQGRNNEQFF. Written as DNA, the CDR3 is TGTGCCAGCAGCCCCTCTCAGGGGAGGAACAATGAGCAGTTCTTC. This chain joins TRBV12-3 or TRBV12-4 and TRBJ2-1, with D perhaps assigned TRBD1 or TRBD2 (6 bases each). V was shortened by 6 bases and J by 5 bases, with 17 bases between the two germline ends. This CDR3 contains 15 residues.

This clonotype has more than one count but fewer than ten. This chain connects TRBV27 to TRBJ1-6; D is possibly TRBD1 (6 bases). This CDR3 is built from 14 residues. Per germline, CDR1 MNHEY and CDR2 SMNVEV (reference sequence). Between the trimmed V and J ends, which lost 8 bases and 10 bases, there was a span of 18 bases. Here the CDR3 DNA reads TGTGCCAGCTCGGAACAGGGTGTAAGATCACCCCTCCACTTT. It yields the protein CASSEQGVRSPLHF.

This clonotype is judged medium-sized. The chain has TRBV19 and TRBJ2-2; D remains unclear. Between the trimmed V and J ends, which lost 0 bases and 8 bases, there was a span of 10 bases. Germline V gives CDR1 LNHDA, CDR2 SQIVND (reference sequence). CDR3 length: 14 residues. The CDR3: CASSIDLGLGELFF. The CDR3 DNA sequence: TGTGCCAGTAGTATAGATCTCGGTTTGGGGGAGCTGTTTTTT.

This clonotype was seen only a few times. This chain joins TRBV6-2 or TRBV6-3 and TRBJ1-1; 7 positions match TRBD1. The CDR3 has 16 residues. CDR1 MNHEY and CDR2 SVGEGT come from the germline V gene. V trimming: 8 bases; J trimming: 4 bases; junction bases outside the gene matches: 16. CDR3: CASGPFRGGLGTEAFF. The CDR3 DNA is TGTGCCAGCGGGCCCTTCAGGGGGGGTCTCGGCACTGAAGCTTTCTTT.

This clonotype was recorded many times. The genes are TRBV5-6 and TRBJ2-7, with a tentative D call TRBD1 (6 bases). Germline V CDR1 and CDR2: SGHDT, YYEEEE. V was clipped by 2 bases and J by 7 bases, with 10 bases between them. CDR3 length: 12 residues. In DNA form, the CDR3 reads TGTGCCAGCAGCTTTTGGGGGCAGGAGCAGTACTTC. Its protein product is CASSFWGQEQYF.

This clonotype was recorded many times. The J gene is TRBJ1-5, the V gene TRBV7-9; TRBD1 might be the D (5 bases). Germline V gene sequence: CDR1 SEHNR, CDR2 FQNEAQ (reference sequence). Deletions cut 5 bases from V and 7 bases from J, with 12 bases between. CDR3 length equals 13 residues. The CDR3 bases are TGTGCCAGCAGCCCCCAGGGAATCCAGCCCCAGCATTTT. Protein sequence: CASSPQGIQPQHF.

This clonotype was recorded a few times. The rearrangement uses TRBV12-3 or TRBV12-4 and TRBJ1-4; D unresolved. The CDR3 extends over 12 amino acids. The V and J ends lost 6 bases and 14 bases respectively, with 16 bases between them. Written as DNA, the CDR3 is TGTGCCAGCAGCGTCACGGATGCAGATCTGTTTTTT. This translates into CASSVTDADLFF.

This chain connects TRBV6-2 or TRBV6-3 to TRBJ2-7; unclear D gene. The V end was cut by 2 bases, the J end by 3 bases, with 11 bases between. Germline values: CDR1 MNHEY, CDR2 SVGEGT. The CDR3 sequence is 14 residues long. CDR3: CASSYPDTLYEQYF. The CDR3, as DNA: TGTGCCAGCAGTTACCCAGACACTCTCTACGAGCAGTACTTC.

Ten or more counts support this clonotype. J is TRBJ2-7 and V is TRBV12-3 or TRBV12-4; TRBD1 agrees at 8 bases. CDR3 size: 12 residues. The trim removed 7 bases at V and 6 bases at J, leaving 5 bases unmatched. CDR3: CASTSTGVEQYF. CDR3 bases: TGTGCCAGCACCTCGACAGGGGTCGAGCAGTACTTC.

This clonotype was observed a handful of times. The chain carries TRBV5-1 and TRBJ2-2; no clear D gene. Germline V gene lookup returns CDR1 SGHRS and CDR2 YFSETQ. There are 14 residues in the CDR3. Trimming shortened V by 5 bases and J by 1 base, and 9 bases separated the two germline ends. The CDR3 DNA sequence: TGCGCCAGCAGTATAGACCTGAACACCGGGGAGCTGTTTTTT. It translates to CASSIDLNTGELFF.

The chain joins TRBV6-5 to TRBJ2-3; 11 nucleotides line up with TRBD2. This CDR3 is built from 15 residues. V trimming: 4 bases; J trimming: 6 bases; junction bases outside the gene matches: 6. From germline, CDR1 is MNHEY and CDR2 SVGAGI. The CDR3: CASSLRLAGWDTQYF. In DNA, the CDR3 is TGTGCCAGCAGTTTGCGACTAGCGGGATGGGATACGCAGTATTTT.

This clonotype showed up many times. The chain combines TRBV12-3 or TRBV12-4 with TRBJ1-1, with D tentatively TRBD1 (5 bases). The CDR3 extends over 15 amino acids. Deletions cut 4 bases from V and 0 bases from J, with 12 bases between. CDR3 in amino acids: CASSSFQGLNTEAFF. In DNA, the CDR3 is TGTGCCAGCAGTTCATTTCAGGGATTGAACACTGAAGCTTTCTTT.

In this sample, this clonotype turned up many times. The chain uses TRBV25-1 and TRBJ1-5; D gene ambiguous. The V end lost 3 bases, the J end lost 2 bases, and 5 bases lay between the germline ends. The germline V gene has CDR1 MGHDK and CDR2 SYGVNS. The CDR3 loop spans 13 amino acids. CDR3 loop: CASSEFGNQPQHF. The CDR3 coding sequence is TGTGCCAGCAGTGAGTTTGGCAATCAGCCCCAGCATTTT.

This clonotype was seen only a few times. The gene calls are TRBV7-2 and TRBJ2-1; 14 nucleotides line up with TRBD2. The germline V gene has CDR1 SGHTA and CDR2 FQGNSA. V lost 0 bases, J lost 15 bases, and 13 bases stayed unmatched. The CDR3 totals 17 residues. CDR3 nucleotide sequence: TGTGCCAGCAGCTTAGCGCTTAGGGGACTAGCGGGAGACGTCCCGTTCTTC. This codes for CASSLALRGLAGDVPFF.

This clonotype was detected a few times. The genes are TRBV5-6 and TRBJ1-3; D is uncertain. The germline CDR1 and CDR2 sequences are SGHDT and YYEEEE. Deletions cut 7 bases from V and 0 bases from J, with 14 bases between. The CDR3 consists of 15 residues. CDR3 nucleotide sequence: TGTGCCAGCGGTCAAGTGGGAGACTCTGGAAACACCATATATTTT. Translation: CASGQVGDSGNTIYF.

This chain connects TRBV27 to TRBJ2-1; weak D call: TRBD2 (6 bases). This CDR3 comprises 17 residues. Trimming left V 5 bases short and J 6 bases short, with 23 bases between. Germline lookup yields CDR1 MNHEY and CDR2 SMNVEV (reference sequence). CDR3 sequence: CASSRSGVVGSANEQFF. Here the CDR3 DNA reads TGTGCCAGCAGTAGGTCGGGGGTGGTAGGTTCCGCCAATGAGCAGTTCTTC.

This clonotype was counted ten times or more. This chain links TRBV20-1 with TRBJ2-3; D call uncertain. Germline values: CDR1 DFQATT, CDR2 SNEGSKA (reference sequence). The CDR3 runs 11 residues. The DNA of the CDR3 is TGCAGCCGGCGGCCCACAGATACGCAGTATTTT. It encodes CSRRPTDTQYF.

This rearrangement joins TRBV6-6 to TRBJ2-3; D unresolved. The CDR3 extends over 13 amino acids. The germline V gene has CDR1 MNHNY and CDR2 SVGAGI (reference sequence). V lost 2 bases and J lost 4, with 7 bases in between. In DNA form, the CDR3 reads TGTGCCAGCAGTTACGTGGGCGCAGATACGCAGTATTTT. This translates into CASSYVGADTQYF.

This clonotype was observed a few times. The chain is built from TRBV4-3 and TRBJ1-4, with a possible D match to TRBD1 (5 bases). The CDR3 sequence is 16 residues long. CDR1 and CDR2 (germline): LGHNA, YSLEER. Trimming took 4 bases from V and 0 from J, leaving 12 bases between them. This chain's CDR3 is CASSPAGPATNEKLFF. The CDR3 region has the DNA TGCGCCAGCAGCCCCGCAGGGCCTGCAACTAATGAAAAACTGTTTTTT.

In its sample, this clonotype was seen a few times. The CDR3 bases are TGTGCTTCTTCGGGAGGGGGAGACACCGGGGAGCTGTTTTTT. Residues: CASSGGGDTGELFF. V is TRBV7-7 and J is TRBJ2-2; TRBD2 matches at 8 bases. This CDR3 is 14 amino acids long. Germline loops: CDR1 SSHAT, CDR2 FNYEAQ (reference sequence).

This clonotype was picked up a small number of times. The chain recombines TRBV5-6 with TRBJ2-5; no firm D call. CDR3 length equals 12 residues. V lost 2 bases and J lost 5, with 7 bases in between. Germline V CDR1 and CDR2: SGHDT, YYEEEE. In DNA form, the CDR3 reads TGTGCCAGCAGCTTCGGAAGGGAGACCCAGTACTTC. Translating gives CASSFGRETQYF. The complete variable domain, with remaining parts taken from reference TRBV5-6 and TRBJ2-5, reads DAGVTQSPTHLIKTRGQQVTLRCSPKSGHDTVSWYQQALGQGPQFIFQYYEEEERQRGNFPDRFSGHQFPNYSSELNVNALLLGDSALYLCASSFGRETQYFGPGTRLLVL.